These 11 T cell receptor beta chains share one sample of origin, sequenced in a study of T cell repertoires in cytomegalovirus infection. One entry per CDR3 protein, called by TCRdb with MiXCR from the reads. The sample has hundreds of thousands of distinct CDR3 sequences, approximately 32% seen once. Sequenced sample: PBMCs. These TCRs come from a human donor in good health (CMV status not recorded). Some clones in this sample may be carry-over from other donors' samples.

This clonotype was found many times. The chain is built from TRBV12-3 or TRBV12-4 and TRBJ2-1, with a weak D call TRBD1 (5 bases). V lost 6 bases and J lost 5, with 20 bases in between. This CDR3 spans 16 amino acids. CDR3 DNA: TGTGCCAGCAGACCCAACAAGCAGGGTGGGAACAATGAGCAGTTCTTC. Amino acid sequence: CASRPNKQGGNNEQFF.

The genes are TRBV6-7 and TRBJ1-3; D is uncertain. TRBV6-7 is marked as an open reading frame, function uncertain. This CDR3 spans 17 amino acids. V dropped 2 bases and J dropped 4 bases, with 18 bases sitting between them. This chain's CDR3 is CASSYARLGNPGNTIYF. The DNA of the CDR3 is TGTGCCAGCAGTTACGCCCGGCTTGGGAACCCAGGAAACACCATATATTTT.

The chain joins TRBV6-1 to TRBJ1-1, with D possibly matching TRBD1 (5 bases). The CDR3 consists of 14 residues. Germline V gene sequence: CDR1 MNHNS, CDR2 SASEGT. With 4 bases removed from V and 1 base from J, the gap between germline ends came to 10 bases. The CDR3 DNA sequence: TGTGCCAGCAGTGGCGCAGGGCGGAACACTGAAGCTTTCTTT. It translates to CASSGAGRNTEAFF.

V gene TRBV10-2 combines with J gene TRBJ2-7; 7 nucleotides line up with TRBD2. V was clipped by 6 bases and J by 7 bases; unmatched bases: 6. Per germline, CDR1 WSHSY and CDR2 SAAADI. This CDR3 is 12 amino acids long. Here the CDR3 DNA reads TGCGCCAGCAGCGCGGGGGTTGAAGAGCAGTACTTC. Translated: CASSAGVEEQYF.

The V and J genes are TRBV6-2 or TRBV6-3 and TRBJ1-2, with TRBD1 matching over 7 bases. CDR1 MNHEY and CDR2 SVGEGT come from the germline V gene. V lost 0 bases and J lost 12; bases outside the gene matches: 13. This CDR3 has 15 amino acids. CDR3 loop: CASSYSWQGEGEDTF. DNA for the CDR3: TGTGCCAGCAGTTACTCGTGGCAGGGGGAAGGTGAAGACACCTTC.

The CDR3 sequence is CASKTRGRSGGYTF. In DNA form, the CDR3 reads TGTGCCAGCAAGACCAGGGGCAGATCTGGTGGCTACACCTTC. J is TRBJ1-2 and V is TRBV7-2, with D possibly TRBD1 on 6 matching bases. This CDR3 region has 14 residues. V lost 7 bases, J lost 7 bases, and 19 bases lay in between. Germline V gene lookup returns CDR1 SGHTA and CDR2 FQGNSA.

This clonotype was seen more than once but under ten times. V and J are TRBV12-3 or TRBV12-4 and TRBJ2-3, with 9 nucleotides matching TRBD1. This CDR3 contains 15 residues. J lost 2 bases, V lost 1 base, and 1 base had no gene match. CDR3 region: CASSLGDRDTDTQYF. CDR3 nucleotides: TGTGCCAGCAGTTTAGGGGACAGGGACACAGATACGCAGTATTTT.

The chain links TRBV12-3 or TRBV12-4 to TRBJ1-4; D not resolved. The ends were cut back, 4 bases at V and 8 bases at J, with 11 bases in the middle. The CDR3 covers 13 residues. The CDR3 loop is CASSYRVREKLFF. The CDR3 coding sequence is TGTGCCAGCAGTTACCGGGTGAGAGAAAAACTGTTTTTT.

The table lists this clonotype with a few counts. The J gene is TRBJ1-5, the V gene TRBV20-1; 9 bases align to TRBD1. The junction had 8 bases not matched to a gene; V was cut back by 4 bases and J by 4 bases. CDR1 and CDR2 from the germline V gene are DFQATT and SNEGSKA (reference sequence). This CDR3 is built from 15 residues. CDR3 sequence (DNA): TGCAGTGCTACCAATATCGGGACAGGGAATCAGCCCCAGCATTTT. Protein product: CSATNIGTGNQPQHF.

The chain recombines TRBV5-1 with TRBJ2-7; 9 bases align to TRBD1. The CDR3 has 15 residues. The germline V gene has CDR1 SGHRS and CDR2 YFSETQ. Trimming took 4 bases from V and 6 from J; bases not matched to a gene: 11. CDR3 sequence: CASSPLYPGQGEQYF. In DNA, the CDR3 is TGCGCCAGCAGCCCATTATACCCGGGACAGGGCGAGCAGTACTTC.

This clonotype appeared a few times. This chain links TRBV4-1 with TRBJ2-2; a weak D match, TRBD1 (6 bases). Germline CDR1 MGHRA, CDR2 YSYEKL. This CDR3 spans 18 amino acids. The V gene lost 3 bases and the J gene lost 6 bases, with 23 bases spanning the gap. CDR3 nucleotides: TGCGCCAGCAGCCAGGGGTTTTTGGAACGGACAGCGGCCGGGGAGCTGTTTTTT. Amino acid sequence: CASSQGFLERTAAGELFF.